This TCR beta chain is drawn from a study of T cell repertoires in cytomegalovirus infection (dated by TCRdb to about 2019). Context from the whole study: Peptide stimulations targeted recently identified HLA-C-restricted CMV epitopes, whose presentation resists viral immunomodulation, together with well-studied HLA-B-restricted epitopes. Because public TCR beta signatures pointed to carriage of CMV infection together with the matching HLA type, the HLA type of each donor mattered for the analysis.

For sequencing, an Illumina HiSeq 1500 was employed. The raw public reads went through TCRdb reprocessing: fastp at Q25, MiXCR clone calling, in-frame beta chains kept. Rows are combined by CDR3 protein, so each entry shows the most common genes and DNA. The sample profile shows 830,000 or so distinct CDR3 sequences; around a third of them were found once. The ten largest clones take up around 11% of the sample. This clonotype was counted a few times. Its antigen target is currently unknown. It has no much larger one-base neighbor in the sample; base qualities were not kept. This specimen's treatment or condition label, interpreted: in vitro stimulation with specific CMV peptide epitopes to enrich CMV-specific T cells. The full study reports these points: Cumulative frequency of public TCR beta family members discriminated carriers of CMV infection plus the relevant HLA type in this cohort and an independent approximately 370-donor cohort. In the ex vivo response, HLA-C-restricted CMV-specific TCR beta clonotypes were dominant, and in two of eight donors the single most frequent clonotype came from this HLA-C-restricted group.

The sequence was obtained from a human donor in good health (CMV status not recorded). Some clones in this sample may be carry-over from other donors' samples. Material: cultured CD8+ T cells from PBMCs, obtained from culture after CMV antigen stimulation.

The CDR3 region reads CASSLLDRVEETQYF. The nucleotide sequence reads as follows: TGTGCCAGCAGCTTACTCGACAGAGTAGAAGAGACCCAGTACTTC. The sequence joins TRBV7-6 to TRBJ2-5; a tentative D match to TRBD1 spans 5 bases. The V and J ends are trimmed by 2 bases and 3 bases, leaving 13 bases between them. Based on the germline V gene, the CDR1 and CDR2 sequences are SGHVS and FNYEAQ. CDR3 length: 15 amino acids, cysteine to phenylalanine. Only the CDR3 part of the read is kept: 45 bases, read in frame from the first base.